This TCR beta chain was sequenced in a study of blood T cells in healthy people across ages. Total RNA was extracted at no less than 5.5 micrograms per sample. Primed by a sample-barcoded 5' primer and a J-beta primer mix, a second PCR proceeded for about 7 to 11 cycles. Every cDNA molecule carried a tag from a template-switch adaptor bearing 12 random nucleotides. TCRdb re-called the 5' RACE reads with MiXCR, one entry per CDR3 protein. Of just over 800,000 distinct CDR3 sequences in the sample, around 62% were seen once. The V end was cut by 5 bases, the J end by 6 bases, with 16 bases between. CDR1 and CDR2 (germline): SGHTA, FQGNSA. The CDR3 spans 14 residues. Points from the study as a whole: Significant beta diversity loss was already apparent by age 40, declining roughly linearly. Changes in expanded clonotypes were possibly confounded, as the CMV status of donors was unknown.

A word on this clonotype: Its antigen is currently unknown.

Sequenced material: blood. This chain connects TRBV7-2 to TRBJ1-2; D possibly corresponds to TRBD1 (5 bases). This receptor was taken from a man younger than 40 in good health. The CDR3 DNA reads as TGTGCCAGCAGCCCCCCGGGACGCCGGAATGGCTACACCTTC. Its protein product is CASSPPGRRNGYTF.